The clone carrying this T cell receptor (beta chain) was seen many times. Its antigen is still unknown. The data belong to a study of T cells after yellow fever vaccination. Study-level points and caveats: Peaking on day 5 versus 15, the secondary response was faster but weaker. Bulk-population clonotypes that are abundant could appear as contaminants in FACS-sorted repertoires.

UMIs and a universal primer site were added when TCR cDNA was made by 5'RACE template switching. TCRdb reprocessed the 5' RACE reads with MiXCR, giving one entry per CDR3 protein. The sample contains a few hundred thousand distinct CDR3 sequences, approximately 3.9% of which appear only once. The germline V gene has CDR1 SGHTA and CDR2 FQGNSA. V lost 5 bases and J lost 6, with 20 bases in between. The CDR3 has 15 residues. The clonotype comes from a young man who received the YFV17D yellow fever vaccine. The chain carries TRBV7-2 and TRBJ2-7; D perhaps matches TRBD2 (6 bases). Specimen: PBMCs, collected 5 days after the yellow fever booster vaccination. The CDR3 spells CASSLSGGGGSEQYF. CDR3 nucleotides: TGTGCCAGCAGCCTCTCAGGTGGGGGAGGTTCCGAGCAGTACTTC. Filled out from reference TRBV7-2 and TRBJ2-7, the complete variable domain reads GAGVSQSPSNKVTEKGKDVELRCDPISGHTALYWYRQSLGQGLEFLIYFQGNSAPDKSGLPSDRFSAERTGGSVSTLTIQRTQQEDSAVYLCASSLSGGGGSEQYFGPGTRLTVT.